This T cell receptor beta chain was documented in a study of OX40 agonist ivuxolimab in advanced cancers. Overall study context: Patients received ivuxolimab, an agonistic anti-OX40 (CD134) antibody. From roughly 20 to 85 years was the age range, with a mean of about 56 years, and 70% to 85% were male. Every patient in dose escalation had hepatocellular carcinoma, melanoma, renal cell or head and neck cancer. Findings of the study overall: At doses 0.1 to 3.0 mg/kg, CD4+ and CD8+ clones expanded.

TCRdb keeps only in-frame clones here, not all; method: immunoSEQ multiplex PCR. The table records tens of thousands of clones, around nine tenths of them present only once. In the case of this clone: The antigen remains unidentified.

The CDR3 spans 15 residues. Trimming at V came to 3 bases and at J to 1 base, leaving 1 base not matched to a gene. Germline-derived CDR1 and CDR2 are SGHDT and YYEEEE. Here the sequenced sample was CD4+ or CD8+ T cells sorted from blood, taken in a trial of the OX40 agonist ivuxolimab. The chain carries TRBV5-6 and TRBJ2-6, with 7 bases matching TRBD1. The clonotype originates from an adult with an advanced solid tumor such as melanoma, head and neck, liver or kidney cancer. CDR3 sequence (DNA): TGTGCCAGCAGCTCAGGGGGATCTGGGGCCAACGTCCTGACTTTC. Amino acid sequence: CASSSGGSGANVLTF.